This TCR beta chain was profiled in a study of blood T cells in healthy people across ages. There are a few counts of this clonotype. Per germline, CDR1 SGHAT and CDR2 FQNNGV. Trimming shortened V by 6 bases and J by 4 bases, and 15 bases separated the two germline ends. The CDR3 runs to 14 residues. A sample-barcoded 5' primer and a J-beta primer mix were used in a second PCR of roughly 6 to 11 cycles. TCRdb fed the 5' RACE reads into MiXCR, producing one record per CDR3 protein. The data contain 1.5 million to 2 million distinct CDR3 sequences, roughly 49% of them singletons. The sequencing input was blood. The TCR sequence derives from a middle-aged woman in good health. This sequence joins TRBV11-2 and TRBJ2-5; D might be TRBD1 (6 bases). The CDR3 is CASRPLARGETQYF. The CDR3 DNA follows: TGTGCCAGCAGACCGCTGGCCAGGGGAGAGACCCAGTACTTC.